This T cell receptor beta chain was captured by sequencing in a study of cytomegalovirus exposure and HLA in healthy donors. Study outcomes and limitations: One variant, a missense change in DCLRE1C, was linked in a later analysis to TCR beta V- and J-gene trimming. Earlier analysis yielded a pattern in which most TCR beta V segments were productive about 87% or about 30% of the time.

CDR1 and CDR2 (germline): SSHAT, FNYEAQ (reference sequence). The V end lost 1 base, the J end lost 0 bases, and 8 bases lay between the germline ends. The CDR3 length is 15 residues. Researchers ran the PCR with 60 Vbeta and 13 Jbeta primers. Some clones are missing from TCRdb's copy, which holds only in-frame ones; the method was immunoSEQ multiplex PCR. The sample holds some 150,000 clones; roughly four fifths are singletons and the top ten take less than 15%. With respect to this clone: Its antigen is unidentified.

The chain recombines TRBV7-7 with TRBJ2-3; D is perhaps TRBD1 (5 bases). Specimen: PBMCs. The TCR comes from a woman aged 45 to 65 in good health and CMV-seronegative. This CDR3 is CASSLGPGSTDTQYF. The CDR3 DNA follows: TGTGCCAGCAGCTTAGGCCCAGGGAGCACAGATACGCAGTATTTT.